This T cell receptor (beta chain) is from a study of blood T cells in healthy people across ages. This CDR3 has 18 residues. Germline CDR1 SGHTA, CDR2 FQGNSA. Then a second PCR, running roughly 7 to 11 cycles, was carried out with a sample-barcoded 5' primer and a J-beta primer mix. Each CDR3 protein gets one entry after TCRdb re-called the 5' RACE reads with MiXCR. The table records some 1.1 million distinct CDR3 sequences, roughly two fifths of them present only once. A word on this clonotype: The junction does not match germline at one end; this may be a read error.

This sequence originates from a man younger than 35 in good health. The sample was blood. The rearrangement uses TRBV7-2 and TRBJ2-1; no reliable D call. In nucleotides, the CDR3 is TGTGCCAGCAGCTTATTAATTTCCAGCCGCCTCTCCTGCAATGAGCAGTTCTTC. It encodes CASSLLISSRLSCNEQFF.